This T cell receptor beta chain was identified in a study of Ad26.COV2.S vaccination and SARS-CoV-2 variants. The method was immunoSEQ multiplex PCR; TCRdb's version includes in-frame clones alone and lacks a portion of them. The sample records around 300,000 clones, 85% to 90% being singletons. Treatment noted: approximately 18 received Ad26.COV2.S at low or high dose, single or two shots; 5 received placebo; per-sample allocation not given. Collection of samples fell on day 63 after the first vaccine or placebo injection. The germline gives CDR1 SGHNT, CDR2 YENEEA. Trimming removed 2 bases from V and 5 bases from J; junction bases left unmatched: 6. The CDR3 spans 15 residues.

Sample: peripheral blood, taken in a trial of Ad26.COV2.S vaccine versus placebo. The clonotype was recovered from a person aged 18 to 59 who received the Ad26.COV2.S COVID-19 vaccine or a placebo. The chain couples TRBV11-3 to TRBJ2-3; TRBD2 aligns across 8 bases. This CDR3 reads CASSLTSGTLDTQYF. CDR3 sequence (DNA): TGTGCCAGCAGCTTAACTAGCGGAACTTTAGATACGCAGTATTTT.